This TCR beta chain originates from a study of blood T cell repertoires in COVID-19. Looking at the study overall: Samples taken during acute and convalescent COVID-19 were collected in the United States, Italy and Spain.

This CDR3 spans 15 amino acids. In germline, CDR1 is MGHDK, CDR2 SYGVNS. Trimming shortened V by 1 base and J by 7 bases, and 16 bases separated the two germline ends. Per the original methods: Counts of nucleated cells, estimated from reference gene primer amplification, were obtained. Sequencing used immunoSEQ multiplex PCR; TCRdb keeps in-frame clones, though not all of them. For V, J and clone size, that table is used; D and trimming come from the DNA. The table shows approximately 670,000 clones, with around 90% occurring only once. The sequencing sample was made of peripheral blood. J is TRBJ1-2 and V is TRBV25-1; D is perhaps TRBD1 (5 bases). This TCR was recovered from a woman younger than 30 with acute or convalescent COVID-19. CDR3 nucleotides: TGTGCCAGCAGTGAATTGGTGGCAGGGTTTGGTGGCTACACCTTC. It translates to CASSELVAGFGGYTF.